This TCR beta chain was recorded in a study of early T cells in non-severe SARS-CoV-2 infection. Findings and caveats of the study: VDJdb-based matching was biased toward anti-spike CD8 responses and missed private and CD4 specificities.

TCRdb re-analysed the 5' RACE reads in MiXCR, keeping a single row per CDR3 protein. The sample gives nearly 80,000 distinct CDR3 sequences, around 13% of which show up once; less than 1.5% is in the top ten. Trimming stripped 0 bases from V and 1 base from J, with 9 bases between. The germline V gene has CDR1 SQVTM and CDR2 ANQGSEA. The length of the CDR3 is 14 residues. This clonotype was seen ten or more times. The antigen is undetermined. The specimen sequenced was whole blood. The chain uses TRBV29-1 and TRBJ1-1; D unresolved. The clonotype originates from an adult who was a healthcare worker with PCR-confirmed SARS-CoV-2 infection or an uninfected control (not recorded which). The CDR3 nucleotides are TGCAGCGTTGAAGAGCCAGTGGGGAACACTGAAGCTTTCTTT. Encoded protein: CSVEEPVGNTEAFF.